This T cell receptor beta chain was retrieved from a study of blood T cell repertoires in COVID-19. The CDR3 contains 12 residues. Deletions cut 3 bases from V and 11 bases from J, with 10 bases between. Germline V gene lookup returns CDR1 LNHDA and CDR2 SQIVND (reference sequence). This clone was counted once. The protocol was immunoSEQ multiplex PCR, while the TCRdb copy is restricted to in-frame clones and leaves out a portion. The sample carries 200,000 to 250,000 clones, nearly 90% recorded once. The chain links TRBV19 to TRBJ1-4; D unclear. The receptor was derived from a woman between 18 and 29 years old who had recovered from COVID-19. The sequencing input was peripheral blood. The CDR3, as DNA: TGTGCCAGTAGTATTAAGGAGGGCAAACTGTTTTTT. Residues: CASSIKEGKLFF.